This T cell receptor beta chain was obtained from a study of CD8 T cells in ankylosing spondylitis (dated by TCRdb to about 2017). In the study overall: The study profiled T cell receptor beta repertoires in healthy donors and ankylosing spondylitis patients to find disease-linked TCR variants. The full study cohort was made up of about 24 ankylosing spondylitis patients and approximately 100 healthy donors. Peripheral blood was sampled, and synovial fluid was also collected from ankylosing spondylitis patients.

General conclusions and limits of the study: Some motif variants had previously been reported in the synovial fluid and blood of reactive arthritis patients, which suggests shared mechanisms of disease initiation. A CD8+ phenotype was shown by the disease-linked clones, which were found at relatively low frequencies in peripheral blood. Significant enrichment of the disease-linked clones was reported in matched synovial fluid samples from ankylosing spondylitis patients. A TCR beta motif made up of several highly homologous amino acid variants appeared to be characteristic of blood from ankylosing spondylitis patients.

The reads were generated on an Illumina HiSeq 2500. TCR beta libraries were prepared by quantitative 5'-RACE with molecular barcodes. Processing in the source paper ran as follows. A new computational method based on a probabilistic model of VDJ rearrangement was used to identify disease-linked TCR variants. TCRdb ran its own pipeline on the public reads, namely fastp trimming at Q25 and MiXCR clone calling, and kept in-frame beta chains. Merged by CDR3 protein, the rows form single entries marked with the most common genes and DNA. These V and J calls rely on TCRdb rather than the paper's analysis. This sample holds roughly 35,000 distinct CDR3 sequences; around 10% were observed only once. The top ten clonotypes cover around 20% of the sample. CDR3 length: 12 amino acids, cysteine to phenylalanine. Of the read, only the CDR3 DNA is kept; its 36 bases are in frame from base 1. CDR1 and CDR2 (SNHLY, FYNNEI) derive from the germline V gene. V is cut by 8 bases and J by 3 bases, and the space between the germline ends is 5 bases.

Synovial fluid samples and blood samples obtained from the same ankylosing spondylitis patients were matched. In the case of this clonotype: What this receptor recognizes is not known. Per-nucleotide qualities are absent, and no much larger clonotype sits a single base away.

The sequence was obtained from a male donor with ankylosing spondylitis. The chain couples TRBV2 to TRBJ2-6, with an unclear D gene assignment. The sequenced sample was synovial fluid, either unsorted or a sorted T cell fraction (not recorded which). CDR3 loop: CASGNGANVLTF. In nucleotide form, the sequence is TGTGCCAGCGGTAATGGGGCCAACGTCCTGACTTTC.